This TCR beta chain originates from a study of long-term antiretroviral therapy in people with HIV. Trimming at V came to 5 bases and at J to 5 bases, leaving 4 bases not matched to a gene. This CDR3 has 13 amino acids. Germline CDR1 reads SEHNR; CDR2 reads FQNEAQ (reference sequence). Held in samples before DNA extraction were roughly 1-10 million cryopreserved PBMC. The assay used was immunoSEQ (version v3.0), run at survey level. Clones were read by immunoSEQ multiplex PCR, and TCRdb kept only the in-frame ones, dropping some. This sample has tens of thousands of clones, with approximately 78% found just once.

This chain links TRBV7-9 with TRBJ1-1, with 8 positions matching TRBD1. This clonotype was sampled from a man in his late teens or twenties with HIV. The starting material was unsorted PBMCs, obtained 1.5 years before starting antiretroviral therapy. The CDR3 nucleotides are TGTGCCAGCAGCCTGACAGGGGTGACTGAAGCTTTCTTT. It is translated as CASSLTGVTEAFF.